This T cell receptor beta chain was recorded in a study of blood T cell repertoires in COVID-19. The CDR3 totals 15 residues. Germline CDR1 and CDR2: SEHNR and FQNEAQ (reference sequence). V lost 7 bases and J 0 bases, leaving 15 bases between the germline ends. Assay used: immunoSEQ multiplex PCR; TCRdb lists only in-frame clones, some missing. The sample has about 160,000 clones, more than 65% seen once. The chain is built from TRBV7-9 and TRBJ1-1; possible D gene TRBD1, 6 bases. Source material: PBMCs or T cells enriched from blood (not recorded which). This clonotype was obtained from a man aged 60 to 75 who had recovered from COVID-19. CDR3 in DNA: TGTGCCAGCACAGGGGAGGTCAATTTGAACACTGAAGCTTTCTTT. Translated, it gives CASTGEVNLNTEAFF.